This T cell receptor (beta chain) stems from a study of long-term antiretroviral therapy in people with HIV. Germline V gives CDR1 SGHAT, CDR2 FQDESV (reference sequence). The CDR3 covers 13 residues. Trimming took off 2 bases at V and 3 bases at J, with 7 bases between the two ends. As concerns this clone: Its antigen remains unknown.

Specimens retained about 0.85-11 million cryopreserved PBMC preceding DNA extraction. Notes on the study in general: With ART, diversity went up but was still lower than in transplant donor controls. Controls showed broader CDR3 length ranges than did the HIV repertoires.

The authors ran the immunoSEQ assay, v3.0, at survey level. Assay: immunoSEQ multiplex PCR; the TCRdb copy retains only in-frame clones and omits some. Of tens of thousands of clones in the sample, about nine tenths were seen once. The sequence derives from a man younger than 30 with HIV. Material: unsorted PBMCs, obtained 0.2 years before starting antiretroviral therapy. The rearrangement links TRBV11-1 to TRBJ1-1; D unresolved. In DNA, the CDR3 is TGTGCCAGCAGCTTAAGTTGGGACACTGAAGCTTTCTTT. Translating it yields CASSLSWDTEAFF.